This T cell receptor (beta chain) was sequenced in a study of T cells in Graves' hyperthyroidism and ophthalmopathy. This clonotype was seen only a few times. RNA transcripts were the template for amplifying TCR beta CDR3 regions. First-round RT-PCR of the TCR CDR3 relied on the HTBI primer set. Via MiXCR, TCRdb re-called the multiplex PCR reads, giving one row per CDR3 protein. This table holds 200,000 to 250,000 distinct CDR3 sequences, roughly a sixth found once. With 6 bases clipped from V and 7 bases from J, the junction kept 9 bases outside the gene matches. The CDR3 runs 16 residues. Germline V gene data show CDR1 as GTSNPN and CDR2 as SVGIG (reference sequence).

This chain connects TRBV30 to TRBJ2-1, with 16 bases identical to TRBD2. The sequencing sample was made of blood. The source of this sequence is a woman aged 45 to 65 with Graves' hyperthyroidism. The CDR3 DNA reads as TGTGCCTGCTTAGGGACTAGCGGGAGGGCCGGAAATGAGCAGTTCTTC. It encodes CACLGTSGRAGNEQFF.